This TCR beta chain originates from a study of T cell responses to AZD1222 COVID-19 vaccine. The wider study: Second-dose timings of about 4 or about 12 weeks were pooled. Study-wide findings and caveats: Repertoires were sampled only after the peak T cell response. Mostly white British, mostly female donors; authors suggested clonal diversity may be underestimated.

Of note for this clone: Antigen: not known. One end of the junction is discordant with germline, which a read error may explain.

Produced via immunoSEQ multiplex PCR; TCRdb's table is partial and in-frame only. The table lists approximately 180,000 clones, around 90% of them singletons. Germline V gene lookup returns CDR1 SGHRS and CDR2 YFSETQ. The CDR3 consists of 15 residues. Specimen: peripheral blood, collected on day 0 of AZD1222 vaccination. The genes are TRBV5-1 and TRBJ2-7; D remains ambiguous. The TCR originated in an adult in good health. The CDR3 is CASSLGVSMASEKYF. In DNA form, the CDR3 reads TGCGCCAGCAGCTTGGGGGTCTCAATGGCCAGCGAGAAGTACTTC.